The 7 T cell receptor beta chains presented below share a single source sample, sequenced in a study of control samples from healthy donors and cancer patients. The data were produced by immunoSEQ multiplex PCR, yet TCRdb's version contains in-frame clones alone and is incomplete. The sample holds roughly 120,000 clones, about 83% seen once. The sequencing input was blood. Receptors were obtained from a man aged 25 to 40 in good health.

The chain couples TRBV7-8 to TRBJ1-5; TRBD1 agrees at 7 bases. J was trimmed by 4 bases and V by 3 bases; bases with no gene match: 12. The CDR3 length is 17 residues. The V gene's germline CDR1 is SGHVS and CDR2 FQNEAQ. The CDR3 protein is CASSLARQGLKNQPQHF. CDR3 in DNA: TGTGCCAGCAGCTTGGCCCGACAGGGTCTAAAAAATCAGCCCCAGCATTTT.

V is TRBV11-3 and J is TRBJ1-1, with D possibly being TRBD1 (5 bases). V dropped 4 bases and J dropped 0 bases, with 12 bases sitting between them. The CDR3 runs to 15 residues. CDR1 and CDR2 (germline): SGHNT, YENEEA. The CDR3 reads CASSSRQLMNTEAFF. The CDR3 bases are TGTGCCAGCAGCTCCCGACAGCTTATGAACACTGAAGCTTTCTTT.

The J gene is TRBJ1-1, the V gene TRBV7-2; D not resolved. This CDR3 spans 15 amino acids. Deletions cut 5 bases from V and 5 bases from J, with 18 bases between. CDR1 and CDR2 (germline): SGHTA, FQGNSA. This CDR3 reads CASSGKEQQLTEAFF. CDR3 coding DNA: TGTGCCAGCAGCGGAAAAGAGCAGCAGTTGACTGAAGCTTTCTTT.

V and J are TRBV11-3 and TRBJ2-7; 10 nucleotides line up with TRBD1. This CDR3 has 15 residues. Trimming at V came to 4 bases and at J to 3 bases, leaving 6 bases not matched to a gene. Germline CDR1 is SGHNT and CDR2 is YENEEA. The CDR3 sequence: CASSSDRGTSYEQYF. Written as DNA, the CDR3 is TGTGCCAGCAGCTCGGACAGGGGGACGAGCTACGAGCAGTACTTC.

This clone was detected only a few times. The gene calls are TRBV2 and TRBJ1-5; D gene ambiguous. This CDR3 region has 15 residues. Per germline, CDR1 SNHLY and CDR2 FYNNEI. The V end lost 5 bases, the J end lost 3 bases, and 14 bases lay between the germline ends. The CDR3 protein is CASSPREGFNQPQHF. CDR3 bases: TGTGCCAGCAGTCCCCGGGAAGGCTTCAATCAGCCCCAGCATTTT.

The chain uses TRBV18 and TRBJ1-1; 9 nucleotides align to TRBD1. The CDR3 is 16 amino acids. CDR1 KGHSH and CDR2 LQKENI come from the germline V gene. The V segment lost 6 bases and the J segment 2 bases; nucleotides outside the gene matches: 10. CDR3 protein: CASSPRDRVLNTEAFF. CDR3 bases: TGTGCCAGCTCCCCCAGGGACAGGGTCCTTAACACTGAAGCTTTCTTT.

CDR3 residues: CASSGRTGEEQYF. As DNA, the CDR3 is TGTGCCAGCTCAGGACGGACAGGGGAAGAGCAGTACTTC. V gene TRBV18 combines with J gene TRBJ2-7, with 9 bases matching TRBD1. CDR3 size: 13 residues. Germline V lookup: CDR1 KGHSH, CDR2 LQKENI. V shed 5 bases, J shed 7 bases, and the junction held 6 bases outside the gene matches.